The 28 T cell receptor beta chains below come from one sample, sequenced in a study of blood T cell repertoires in COVID-19. TCRdb's table, derived via immunoSEQ multiplex PCR, lists solely in-frame clones and lacks some. Among fewer than 250,000 clones listed, about four fifths were seen once. What was sequenced was PBMCs or T cells enriched from blood (not recorded which). The receptors shown here come from a woman in her 50s with acute COVID-19.

This chain uses TRBV4-1 with TRBJ2-1; D unclear. CDR1 is MGHRA, CDR2 YSYEKL, per germline. The CDR3 has 18 residues. V dropped 4 bases and J dropped 5 bases, with 24 bases sitting between them. The DNA of the CDR3 is TGCGCCAGCAGCCGAGGAGTCCCAGTAATCCGGAACGACAATGAGCAGTTCTTC. It codes for CASSRGVPVIRNDNEQFF.

V usage is TRBV11-2 and J usage is TRBJ2-5, with D tentatively TRBD1 (7 bases). Trimming took off 6 bases at V and 5 bases at J, with 16 bases between the two ends. This CDR3 comprises 14 residues. Germline CDR1 SGHAT, CDR2 FQNNGV. Here the CDR3 reads CASSWDSGRETQYF. The CDR3 DNA reads TGTGCCAGCAGTTGGGACAGCGGGCGGGAGACCCAGTACTTC.

This sequence joins TRBV18 and TRBJ2-5; 7 bases are a match to TRBD1. CDR1 is KGHSH and CDR2 is LQKENI in the germline V gene. This CDR3 has 14 residues. With V trimmed by 6 bases and J by 9 bases, 13 bases remained unmatched. CDR3: CASSAGQAVDAQYF. CDR3 nucleotides: TGTGCCAGCTCGGCCGGACAGGCCGTGGATGCCCAGTACTTC. Full variable domain (outside the CDR3, taken from reference TRBV18 and TRBJ2-5): NAGVMQNPRHLVRRRGQEARLRCSPMKGHSHVYWYRQLPEEGLKFMVYLQKENIIDESGMPKERFSAEFPKEGPSILRIQQVVRGDSAAYFCASSAGQAVDAQYFGPGTRLLVL.

The V and J genes are TRBV6-5 and TRBJ1-2, with TRBD1 as a possible D gene (5 bases). The ends were cut back, 7 bases at V and 4 bases at J, with 10 bases in the middle. This CDR3 has 12 residues. Germline CDR1 is MNHEY and CDR2 is SVGAGI. CDR3 sequence reads: CASNDSRYGYTF. For the CDR3, the DNA is TGTGCCAGCAACGACAGTCGCTATGGCTACACCTTC.

The rearrangement joins TRBV29-1 to TRBJ2-1, with D uncertain. The CDR3 sequence is 12 residues long. V lost 1 base to trimming and J lost 6 bases, with 7 bases between them. CDR1 and CDR2 from the germline V gene are SQVTM and ANQGSEA. CDR3 protein: CSVEGRFNEQFF. In nucleotides, the CDR3 is TGCAGCGTTGAAGGCAGATTCAATGAGCAGTTCTTC.

As to this clone: Compared with germline, one end of the junction differs, possibly owing to a read error. J is TRBJ2-2 and V is TRBV4-2, with 7 bases lining up with TRBD1. Germline V CDR1 and CDR2: LGHNA, YNFKEQ. The CDR3 totals 18 residues. The CDR3 loop reads CASSEDYNRGANTGELFF. The DNA for the CDR3 is TGTGCCAGCAGCGAAGATTATAACAGGGGCGCCAACACCGGGGAGCTGTTTTTT.

The chain links TRBV5-5 to TRBJ1-5; TRBD1 aligns across 7 bases. The germline V gene has CDR1 SGHKS and CDR2 YYEKEE (reference sequence). The CDR3 extends over 15 amino acids. The V and J ends lost 4 bases and 1 base, in that order; junction bases with no gene match: 5. DNA of the CDR3: TGTGCCAGCAGCCGCGGACAGGCCAGCAATCAGCCCCAGCATTTT. It codes for CASSRGQASNQPQHF.

The chain has TRBV6-5 and TRBJ2-7, with TRBD1 as a possible D gene (6 bases). The CDR3 is 13 amino acids. Trimming removed 8 bases at V and 3 bases at J, with 14 bases between. The germline CDR1 and CDR2 sequences are MNHEY and SVGAGI. CDR3 protein: CASSGTLGYEQYF. The CDR3 DNA is TGTGCCAGCTCAGGGACACTTGGCTACGAGCAGTACTTC.

This chain links TRBV11-3 with TRBJ2-3; 7 bases align to TRBD2. CDR1 and CDR2 from the germline V gene are SGHNT and YENEEA. With V trimmed by 0 bases and J by 1 base, 1 base remained unmatched. The length of the CDR3 is 15 residues. The DNA for the CDR3 is TGTGCCAGCAGCTTAGATCGGGGGGGCACAGATACGCAGTATTTT. Translation: CASSLDRGGTDTQYF.

The chain couples TRBV10-3 to TRBJ1-1, with D possibly matching TRBD1 (5 bases). V shed 2 bases and J shed 0 bases, with 7 bases lying between them. There are 14 residues in the CDR3. Germline V CDR1 and CDR2: ENHRY, SYGVKD. Here the CDR3 DNA reads TGTGCCATCAGTGAGCAGGGTATGAACACTGAAGCTTTCTTT. Translating it yields CAISEQGMNTEAFF.

This clone appeared a few times. This chain uses TRBV19 with TRBJ2-3; unclear D gene. The V gene's germline CDR1 is LNHDA and CDR2 SQIVND (reference sequence). This CDR3 comprises 14 residues. Trimming cost V 7 bases and J 1 base, with 12 bases left between them. CDR3 DNA: TGTGCCAGTAAAGACACCGCCGGCACAGATACGCAGTATTTT. It translates to CASKDTAGTDTQYF.

This sequence joins TRBV7-2 and TRBJ2-1; perhaps TRBD1 as D (5 bases). This CDR3 contains 12 residues. Per germline, CDR1 SGHTA and CDR2 FQGNSA. Trimming pared 5 bases from V and 8 bases from J, leaving 10 bases between. CDR3 DNA sequence: TGTGCCAGCAGCACTACAGGTGATGAGCAGTTCTTC. Amino acids: CASSTTGDEQFF.

The chain joins TRBV19 to TRBJ1-6; D is perhaps TRBD1 (5 bases). CDR3 length: 15 amino acids. Trimming removed 6 bases at V and 6 bases at J, with 15 bases between. From germline, CDR1 is LNHDA and CDR2 SQIVND (reference sequence). The CDR3 DNA is TGTGCCAGTAGCCCTGTGGGGCAGACTAATTCACCCCTCCACTTT. This translates into CASSPVGQTNSPLHF.

For the CDR3, the DNA is TGTGCCACCAGTGAAAATGACAGGGTGGGTGGCTACACCTTC. Translating gives CATSENDRVGGYTF. V usage is TRBV24-1 and J usage is TRBJ1-2; the match to TRBD1 covers 7 bases. The CDR3 consists of 14 residues. Looked up from germline, CDR1 is KGHDR and CDR2 is SFDVKD. V trimming: 4 bases; J trimming: 7 bases; junction bases outside the gene matches: 8.

J is TRBJ2-1 and V is TRBV27; the match to TRBD2 covers 12 bases. Germline loops: CDR1 MNHEY, CDR2 SMNVEV (reference sequence). This CDR3 is 18 amino acids long. The V segment lost 3 bases and the J segment 6 bases; nucleotides outside the gene matches: 12. The CDR3 reads CASSFASGRARSSNEQFF. DNA of the CDR3: TGTGCCAGCAGTTTTGCTAGCGGGAGGGCCAGGTCAAGCAATGAGCAGTTCTTC.

This chain links TRBV5-5 with TRBJ1-4, with 7 bases that match TRBD1. CDR1 is SGHKS and CDR2 is YYEKEE in the germline V gene (reference sequence). Unmatched junction bases numbered 8, after V lost 4 bases and J lost 5 bases. This CDR3 is 15 amino acids long. This CDR3 reads CASSAWDRQNEKLFF. CDR3 coding DNA: TGTGCCAGCAGCGCCTGGGACAGACAAAATGAAAAACTGTTTTTT.

V and J are TRBV12-5 and TRBJ2-5; tentatively, D is TRBD2 (5 bases). CDR3 length equals 12 residues. Trimming shortened V by 9 bases and J by 5 bases, and 13 bases separated the two germline ends. CDR1 and CDR2 from the germline V gene are LGHNT and FRNRAP. DNA of the CDR3: TGTGCTAGCGAGGGCAGCGCCGAGACCCAGTACTTC. Amino acids: CASEGSAETQYF.

This clone was observed once. The chain uses TRBV4-1 and TRBJ1-1; D unresolved. The CDR3 loop spans 15 amino acids. V was cut by 1 base and J by 0 bases, with 9 bases left in between. The germline gives CDR1 MGHRA, CDR2 YSYEKL. CDR3 DNA: TGCGCCAGCAGCCAAGGTCAGGTCCTGAACACTGAAGCTTTCTTT. As protein: CASSQGQVLNTEAFF.

The rearrangement links TRBV13 to TRBJ1-2; the D gene is possibly TRBD1 (6 bases). V lost 6 bases and J lost 4, with 15 bases in between. Germline V CDR1 and CDR2: PRHDT, FYEKMQ (reference sequence). This CDR3 is built from 14 residues. The CDR3 region has the DNA TGTGCCAGCAGAATTCGTGGGGGGGCCTATGGCTACACCTTC. It codes for CASRIRGGAYGYTF.

The chain has TRBV28 and TRBJ1-1, with D possibly being TRBD1 (6 bases). The CDR3 loop spans 18 amino acids. Trimming removed 1 base at V and 4 bases at J, with 22 bases between. CDR1 is MDHEN, CDR2 SYDVKM, per germline. The CDR3 DNA follows: TGTGCCAGCAGTTTATCCGGGGGGCCCAAGGTCCGGGGCACTGAAGCTTTCTTT. Amino acid sequence: CASSLSGGPKVRGTEAFF.

The gene calls are TRBV9 and TRBJ2-7, with D possibly matching TRBD1 (6 bases). Trimming took 2 bases from V and 0 from J, leaving 9 bases between them. Germline CDR1 is SGDLS and CDR2 is YYNGEE. The CDR3 runs to 14 residues. The CDR3, as DNA: TGTGCCAGCAGCGTCGACAGGTACTCCTACGAGCAGTACTTC. It translates to CASSVDRYSYEQYF.

The rearrangement joins TRBV10-3 to TRBJ2-1, with 12 bases that match TRBD2. Germline V CDR1 and CDR2: ENHRY, SYGVKD. This CDR3 comprises 15 residues. V was pared by 3 bases and J by 6 bases, with 3 bases of the junction left unmatched. The CDR3 loop is CAISEALAGGNEQFF. CDR3 DNA sequence: TGTGCCATCAGTGAAGCACTAGCGGGGGGCAATGAGCAGTTCTTC.

This clone was counted a few times. The chain has TRBV5-1 and TRBJ2-1, with D perhaps matching TRBD1 (6 bases). Germline V gives CDR1 SGHRS, CDR2 YFSETQ. This CDR3 region has 16 residues. The ends were cut back, 0 bases at V and 7 bases at J, with 17 bases in the middle. CDR3 region: CASSLVAGALGNEQFF. Written as DNA, the CDR3 is TGCGCCAGCAGCTTGGTAGCAGGGGCCCTCGGGAATGAGCAGTTCTTC.

The chain joins TRBV27 to TRBJ1-2; TRBD1 might be the D (5 bases). CDR3 length: 14 amino acids. Trimming took 3 bases from V and 5 from J, leaving 13 bases between them. CDR1 MNHEY and CDR2 SMNVEV come from the germline V gene (reference sequence). CDR3 amino acids: CASSLEGTRYGYTF. CDR3 coding DNA: TGTGCCAGCAGTTTGGAGGGGACGAGGTATGGCTACACCTTC.

The V gene is TRBV15, the J gene TRBJ1-3; weak D call: TRBD1 (5 bases). This CDR3 is 15 amino acids long. Trimming took off 1 base at V and 8 bases at J, with 15 bases between the two ends. Germline loops: CDR1 LNHNV, CDR2 YYDKDF (reference sequence). DNA for the CDR3: TGTGCCACCAGCAGAGGAGGGGAGGGAGGACACACCATATATTTT. It encodes CATSRGGEGGHTIYF.

V usage is TRBV4-3 and J usage is TRBJ1-1; D is perhaps TRBD1 (5 bases). The CDR3 sequence is 11 residues long. The V gene lost 8 bases and the J gene lost 8 bases, with 12 bases spanning the gap. The germline V gene encodes CDR1 LGHNA and CDR2 YSLEER. The CDR3 reads CASQGHGEAFF. The CDR3 nucleotides read TGCGCCAGCCAGGGTCACGGGGAAGCTTTCTTT.

CDR3 sequence: CASRPGTGTAFF. Written as DNA, the CDR3 is TGTGCCAGCAGACCCGGGACAGGGACAGCTTTCTTT. The rearrangement uses TRBV3-1 (or the pseudogene TRBV3-2) and TRBJ1-1; TRBD1 agrees at 9 bases. Trimming cost V 6 bases and J 10 bases; bases outside gene matches: 6. Germline V lookup: CDR1 LGHDT, CDR2 YNNKEL (reference sequence). This CDR3 region has 12 residues.

V and J are TRBV19 and TRBJ1-4, with D perhaps TRBD1 (6 bases). Germline V gene data show CDR1 as LNHDA and CDR2 as SQIVND (reference sequence). The CDR3 is 15 residues long. The V end was cut by 5 bases, the J end by 10 bases, with 20 bases between. The CDR3 reads CASSPIGGGQTKLFF. The CDR3 coding sequence is TGTGCCAGTAGTCCCATTGGGGGGGGACAAACAAAACTGTTTTTT.